This is a list of T cell receptor beta chains from one sample in a study of response to subunit inactivated influenza vaccine. TCRdb used MiXCR to reprocess the RT-PCR reads, holding one entry per CDR3 protein. The table has about 520,000 distinct CDR3 sequences, around 7.9% seen once. The sequences come from PBMCs from blood, collected roughly 24 months after vaccination. Source of these receptors: a man aged 50 to 69 who received an inactivated influenza vaccine. CDR3s include the opening cysteine and the closing phenylalanine or tryptophan. D genes are given only for firm matches. A clone size is listed for some rows: how often the clone was seen (once, few, many), or a class if it is expanded.

v_gene	d_gene	j_gene	abundance	CDR3aa	CDR3nt
TRBV6-1	.	TRBJ1-4	few	CASSENLQGRNEKLFF	TGTGCCAGCAGTGAGAATCTCCAGGGGAGGAATGAAAAACTGTTTTTT
TRBV3-1	.	TRBJ1-6	.	CASSQGIMGNSPLHF	TGTGCCAGCAGCCAAGGGATAATGGGGAATTCACCCCTCCACTTT
TRBV7-2	.	TRBJ2-3	few	CASSLAELGSTDTQYF	TGTGCCAGCAGTCTGGCTGAGCTAGGAAGCACAGATACGCAGTATTTT
TRBV27	.	TRBJ2-5	few	CASSPHLEKQETQYF	TGTGCCAGCAGTCCCCACCTAGAGAAGCAAGAGACCCAGTACTTC
TRBV12-3/TRBV12-4	.	TRBJ2-2	many	CASSRGWGPGNTGELFF	TGTGCCAGCAGTAGGGGCTGGGGCCCCGGGAACACCGGGGAGCTGTTTTTT
TRBV5-6	.	TRBJ1-5	many	CASSSKTDNQPQHF	TGTGCCAGCAGCTCTAAGACAGACAATCAGCCCCAGCATTTT
TRBV7-3	TRBD2	TRBJ2-7	.	CASSLNGGRVYEQYF	TGTGCCAGCAGCTTAAATGGCGGGAGGGTTTACGAGCAGTACTTC
TRBV4-1	.	TRBJ1-4	few	CASSQLSGDEKLFF	TGCGCCAGCAGCCAACTGAGTGGGGATGAAAAACTGTTTTTT
TRBV11-2	.	TRBJ2-2	few	CASSVDLLNTGELFF	TGTGCCAGCAGCGTCGACTTGCTGAACACCGGGGAGCTGTTTTTT
TRBV12-3/TRBV12-4	.	TRBJ2-7	.	CASSNNLIPLSYEQYF	TGTGCCAGCAGCAACAACTTAATTCCCCTCTCCTACGAGCAGTACTTC
TRBV5-1	.	TRBJ2-7	few	CASSLVAGPYEQYF	TGCGCCAGCAGCTTGGTAGCAGGGCCCTACGAGCAGTACTTC
TRBV27	.	TRBJ2-7	.	CASSLDGREFYEQYF	TGTGCCAGCAGTTTGGATGGGCGGGAATTCTACGAGCAGTACTTC
TRBV20-1	.	TRBJ2-5	few	CSARVGAGGFIETQYF	TGCAGTGCTAGAGTAGGGGCAGGGGGGTTTATCGAGACCCAGTACTTC
TRBV4-3	.	TRBJ1-1	many	CASSQDYFRGEGMNTEAFF	TGCGCCAGCAGCCAAGATTATTTCAGGGGCGAGGGGATGAACACTGAAGCTTTCTTT
TRBV6-2/TRBV6-3	.	TRBJ1-2	many	CASSYGPAAYGYTF	TGTGCCAGCAGTTACGGTCCTGCGGCCTATGGCTACACCTTC
TRBV10-3	TRBD2	TRBJ2-1	.	CAISETAGVNNEQFF	TGTGCCATCAGTGAGACGGCGGGAGTAAACAATGAGCAGTTCTTC
TRBV24-1	.	TRBJ2-2	many	CATSDPQGGDTGELFF	TGTGCCACCAGTGACCCACAGGGAGGGGACACCGGGGAGCTGTTTTTT
TRBV18	TRBD2	TRBJ2-1	many	CASSLSTSISYNEQFF	TGTGCCAGCTCACTATCGACTAGCATCTCCTACAATGAGCAGTTCTTC
TRBV12-3/TRBV12-4	TRBD1	TRBJ2-7	few	CASSRFGDRDYEQYF	TGTGCCAGCAGCCGGTTTGGGGACAGGGACTACGAGCAGTACTTC
TRBV7-2	.	TRBJ2-1	many	CASSLSGGMGNEQFF	TGTGCCAGCAGCTTATCGGGCGGGATGGGGAATGAGCAGTTCTTC
TRBV7-9	.	TRBJ2-1	many	CASSLNSGTVNEQFF	TGTGCCAGCAGCTTAAATAGCGGGACAGTCAATGAGCAGTTCTTC
TRBV25-1	.	TRBJ2-7	.	CASSESSGIRYEQYF	TGTGCCAGCAGTGAATCGAGTGGAATCCGGTACGAGCAGTACTTC
TRBV5-1	TRBD2	TRBJ2-5	few	CASSLESSGGETQYF	TGCGCCAGCAGCTTGGAATCTAGCGGGGGAGAGACCCAGTACTTC
TRBV4-3	TRBD2	TRBJ2-7	many	CASSHGTSGNAYEQYF	TGCGCCAGCAGCCACGGGACTAGCGGGAACGCCTACGAGCAGTACTTC
TRBV7-2	TRBD2	TRBJ2-3	.	CASSWSGSTDTQYF	TGTGCCAGCAGCTGGAGCGGGAGTACAGATACGCAGTATTTT
TRBV7-3	TRBD1	TRBJ2-6	.	CASSAGQGGAGANVLTF	TGTGCCAGCAGCGCGGGACAGGGGGGCGCTGGGGCCAACGTCCTGACTTTC
TRBV2	.	TRBJ2-5	many	CASSEWGQSRETQYF	TGTGCCAGCAGTGAATGGGGGCAGTCCAGAGAGACCCAGTACTTC
TRBV6-5	TRBD1	TRBJ2-3	.	CASSYGTGQDTQYF	TGTGCCAGCAGTTACGGGACAGGGCAAGATACGCAGTATTTT
TRBV5-1	TRBD1	TRBJ2-1	many	CASRGSTGNSYNEQFF	TGCGCCAGCAGAGGCTCGACAGGGAACTCCTACAATGAGCAGTTCTTC
TRBV21-1	.	TRBJ1-2	few	CASSKGTGDPGDGYTF	TGTGCCAGCAGCAAAGGGACAGGGGACCCGGGGGATGGCTACACCTTC
TRBV6-6	.	TRBJ2-1	few	CASSYLENEQFF	TGTGCCAGCAGTTACCTGGAGAATGAGCAGTTCTTC
TRBV7-8	.	TRBJ1-2	.	CASSLEQGWGGYTF	TGTGCCAGCAGCTTAGAGCAGGGATGGGGTGGCTACACCTTC
TRBV27	.	TRBJ2-7	.	CASRRTGGNEQYF	TGTGCCAGCAGACGGACAGGCGGGAACGAGCAGTACTTC
TRBV12-3/TRBV12-4	TRBD2	TRBJ2-3	.	CASRILAASTDTQYF	TGTGCCAGCAGAATACTAGCGGCTAGCACAGATACGCAGTATTTT
TRBV9	.	TRBJ2-2	few	CASSDDPMQGSPAGELFF	TGTGCCAGCAGCGACGACCCCATGCAGGGATCCCCCGCCGGGGAGCTGTTTTTT
TRBV29-1	TRBD2	TRBJ2-3	.	CSVELLREGLVDTQYF	TGCAGCGTTGAATTACTCCGGGAGGGCCTAGTAGATACGCAGTATTTT
TRBV7-2	TRBD1	TRBJ2-7	few	CASSAQGVEQYF	TGTGCCAGCAGCGCACAGGGGGTCGAGCAGTACTTC
TRBV30	TRBD2	TRBJ2-3	.	CAWGLAGYTDTQYF	TGTGCCTGGGGACTAGCGGGGTACACAGATACGCAGTATTTT
TRBV6-5	TRBD1	TRBJ2-4	many	CASSSDRGAAKNIQYF	TGTGCCAGCAGTTCCGACAGGGGCGCTGCCAAAAACATTCAGTACTTC
TRBV5-8	TRBD1	TRBJ2-1	many	CASSLEGQGYNEQFF	TGTGCCAGCAGCTTGGAAGGACAGGGCTACAATGAGCAGTTCTTC
TRBV7-2	.	TRBJ1-3	.	CASRQVQANSGNTIYF	TGTGCCAGCAGACAAGTACAGGCGAACTCTGGAAACACCATATATTTT
TRBV6-5	.	TRBJ2-2	.	CASSWSRTGELFF	TGTGCCAGCAGTTGGTCCCGGACCGGGGAGCTGTTTTTT
TRBV15	TRBD2	TRBJ2-1	few	CATSRDRGGGNEQFF	TGTGCCACCAGCAGAGACCGGGGGGGTGGGAATGAGCAGTTCTTC
TRBV29-1	TRBD1	TRBJ1-1	.	CSVWTGGLTEAFF	TGCAGCGTCTGGACAGGGGGCCTGACTGAAGCTTTCTTT
TRBV7-9	.	TRBJ1-2	many	CASSSSGGKNGYTF	TGTGCCAGCAGCTCGTCGGGAGGGAAAAATGGCTACACCTTC
TRBV7-2	TRBD1	TRBJ1-3	many	CASSTTGAGNTIYF	TGTGCCAGCAGCACTACAGGGGCTGGAAACACCATATATTTT